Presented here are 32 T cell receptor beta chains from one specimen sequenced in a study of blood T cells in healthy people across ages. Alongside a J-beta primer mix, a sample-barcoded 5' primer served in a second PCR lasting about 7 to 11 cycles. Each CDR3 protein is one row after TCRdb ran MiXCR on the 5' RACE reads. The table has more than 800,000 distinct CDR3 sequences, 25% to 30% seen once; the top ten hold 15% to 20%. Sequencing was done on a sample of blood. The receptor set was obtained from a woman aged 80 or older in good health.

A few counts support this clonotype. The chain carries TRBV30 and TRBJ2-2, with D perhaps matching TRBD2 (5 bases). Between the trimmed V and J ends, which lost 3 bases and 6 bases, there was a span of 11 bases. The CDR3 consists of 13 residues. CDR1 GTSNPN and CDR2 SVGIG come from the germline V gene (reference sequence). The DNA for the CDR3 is TGTGCCTGGAGGAAAGGGAGCGCCGGGGAGCTGTTTTTT. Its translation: CAWRKGSAGELFF.

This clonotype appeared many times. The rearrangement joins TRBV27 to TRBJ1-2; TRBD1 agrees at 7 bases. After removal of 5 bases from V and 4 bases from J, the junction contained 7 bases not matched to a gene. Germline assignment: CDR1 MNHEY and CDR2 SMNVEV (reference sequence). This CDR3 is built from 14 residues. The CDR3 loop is CASSAGTELYGYTF. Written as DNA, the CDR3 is TGTGCCAGCAGTGCCGGGACAGAGCTCTATGGCTACACCTTC.

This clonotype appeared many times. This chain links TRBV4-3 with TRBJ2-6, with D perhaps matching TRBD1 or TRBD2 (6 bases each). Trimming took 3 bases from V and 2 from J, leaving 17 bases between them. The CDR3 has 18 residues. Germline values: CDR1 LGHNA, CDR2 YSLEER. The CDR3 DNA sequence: TGCGCCAGCAGCCAGATACCGGGGGCCGCTCCTGGGGCCAACGTCCTGACTTTC. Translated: CASSQIPGAAPGANVLTF.

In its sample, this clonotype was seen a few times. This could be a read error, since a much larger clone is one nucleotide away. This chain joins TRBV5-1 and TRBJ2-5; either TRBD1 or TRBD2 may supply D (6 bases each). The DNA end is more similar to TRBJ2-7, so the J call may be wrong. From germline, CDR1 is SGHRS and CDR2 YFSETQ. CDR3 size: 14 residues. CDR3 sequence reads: CASSLVGGRDEQYF. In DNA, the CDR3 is TGCGCCAGCAGCTTGGTGGGGGGCAGGGACGAGCAGTACTTC.

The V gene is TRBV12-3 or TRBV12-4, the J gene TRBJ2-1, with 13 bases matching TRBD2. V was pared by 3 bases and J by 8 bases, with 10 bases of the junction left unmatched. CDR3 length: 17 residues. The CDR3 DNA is TGTGCCAGCAGTTTGACTAGCGGGGGGCCAACCCCCTATGAGCAGTTCTTC. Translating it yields CASSLTSGGPTPYEQFF.

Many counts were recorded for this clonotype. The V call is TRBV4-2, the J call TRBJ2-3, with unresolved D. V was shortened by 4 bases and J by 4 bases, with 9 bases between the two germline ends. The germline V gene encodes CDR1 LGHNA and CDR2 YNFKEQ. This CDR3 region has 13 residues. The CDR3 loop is CASSPLGSDTQYF. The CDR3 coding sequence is TGTGCCAGCAGCCCCTTGGGATCAGATACGCAGTATTTT.

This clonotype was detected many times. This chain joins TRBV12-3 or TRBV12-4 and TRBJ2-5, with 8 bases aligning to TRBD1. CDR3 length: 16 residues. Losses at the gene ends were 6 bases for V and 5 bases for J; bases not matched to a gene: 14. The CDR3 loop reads CASSDTLQGVGETQYF. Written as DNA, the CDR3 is TGTGCCAGCAGCGACACTCTACAGGGGGTCGGTGAGACCCAGTACTTC.

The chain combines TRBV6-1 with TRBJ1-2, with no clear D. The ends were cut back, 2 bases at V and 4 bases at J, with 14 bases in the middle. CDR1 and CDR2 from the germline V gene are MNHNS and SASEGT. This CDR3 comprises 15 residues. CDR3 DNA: TGTGCCAGCAGTGAATCCACAGTTGCTTTCTATGGCTACACCTTC. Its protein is CASSESTVAFYGYTF.

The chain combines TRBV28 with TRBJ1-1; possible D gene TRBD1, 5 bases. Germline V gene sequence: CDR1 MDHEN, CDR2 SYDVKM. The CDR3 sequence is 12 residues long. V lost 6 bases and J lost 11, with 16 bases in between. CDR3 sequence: CASRAFGAGAFF. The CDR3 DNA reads TGTGCCAGCAGGGCCTTTGGGGCGGGGGCTTTCTTT.

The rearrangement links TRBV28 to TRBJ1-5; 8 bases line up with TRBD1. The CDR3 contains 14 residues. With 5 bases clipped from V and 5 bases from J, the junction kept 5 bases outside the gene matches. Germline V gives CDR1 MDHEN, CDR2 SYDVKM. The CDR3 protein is CASSASDRDQPQHF. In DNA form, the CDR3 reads TGTGCCAGCAGTGCATCGGACAGGGATCAGCCCCAGCATTTT. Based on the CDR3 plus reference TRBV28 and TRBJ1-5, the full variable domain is DVKVTQSSRYLVKRTGEKVFLECVQDMDHENMFWYRQDPGLGLRLIYFSYDVKMKEKGDIPEGYSVSREKKERFSLILESASTNQTSMYLCASSASDRDQPQHFGDGTRLSIL.

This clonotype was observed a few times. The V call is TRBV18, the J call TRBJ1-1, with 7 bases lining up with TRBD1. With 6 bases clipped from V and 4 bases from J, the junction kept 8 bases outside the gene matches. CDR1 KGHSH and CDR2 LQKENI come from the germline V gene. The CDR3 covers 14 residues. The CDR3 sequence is CASSQRQGTTEAFF. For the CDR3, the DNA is TGTGCCAGCTCCCAGCGACAGGGCACCACTGAAGCTTTCTTT.

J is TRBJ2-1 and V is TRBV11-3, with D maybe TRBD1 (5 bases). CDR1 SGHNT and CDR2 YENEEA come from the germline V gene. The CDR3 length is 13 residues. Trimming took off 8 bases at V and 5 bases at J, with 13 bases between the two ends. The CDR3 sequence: CASGSTAHNEQFF. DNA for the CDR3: TGTGCCAGCGGCTCGACAGCACACAATGAGCAGTTCTTC. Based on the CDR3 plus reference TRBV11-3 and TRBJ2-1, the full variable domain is EAGVVQSPRYKIIEKKQPVAFWCNPISGHNTLYWYLQNLGQGPELLIRYENEEAVDDSQLPKDRFSAERLKGVDSTLKIQPAELGDSAVYLCASGSTAHNEQFFGPGTRLTVL.

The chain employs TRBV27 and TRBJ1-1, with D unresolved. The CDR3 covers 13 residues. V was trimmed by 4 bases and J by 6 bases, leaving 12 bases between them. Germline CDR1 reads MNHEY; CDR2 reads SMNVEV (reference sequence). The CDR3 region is CASSSAGGSEAFF. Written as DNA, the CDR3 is TGTGCCAGCAGTTCAGCAGGAGGATCTGAAGCTTTCTTT.

The CDR3 region is CASSLASRLYTGELFF. The CDR3 DNA reads TGTGCCAGCAGTTTAGCGTCAAGGTTGTACACCGGGGAGCTGTTTTTT. The rearrangement links TRBV28 to TRBJ2-2; no clear D. The ends were cut back, 2 bases at V and 3 bases at J, with 13 bases in the middle. This CDR3 is 16 amino acids long. Looked up from germline, CDR1 is MDHEN and CDR2 is SYDVKM.

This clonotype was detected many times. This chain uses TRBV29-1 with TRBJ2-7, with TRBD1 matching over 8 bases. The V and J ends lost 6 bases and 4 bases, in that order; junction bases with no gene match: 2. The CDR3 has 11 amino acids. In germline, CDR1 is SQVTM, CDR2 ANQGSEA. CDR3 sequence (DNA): TGCAGCGTGGGACAGGTGTACGAGCAGTACTTC. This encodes CSVGQVYEQYF.

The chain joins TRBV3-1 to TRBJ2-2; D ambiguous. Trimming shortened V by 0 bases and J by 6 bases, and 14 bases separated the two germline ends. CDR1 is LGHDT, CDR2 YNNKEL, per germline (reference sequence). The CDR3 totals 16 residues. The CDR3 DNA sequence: TGTGCCAGCAGCCAAGATGGGGAAGGGTGGTCCGGGGAGCTGTTTTTT. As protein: CASSQDGEGWSGELFF.

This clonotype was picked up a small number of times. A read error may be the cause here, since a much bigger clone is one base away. DNA of the CDR3: TGCAGTGCTAGTCTTTCGGGGGAGGGTACGCAGTATTTT. Its protein is CSASLSGEGTQYF. V and J are TRBV20-1 and TRBJ2-3; 7 nucleotides align to TRBD2. In germline, CDR1 is DFQATT, CDR2 SNEGSKA (reference sequence). The trim removed 3 bases at V and 8 bases at J, leaving 8 bases unmatched. The CDR3 consists of 13 residues.

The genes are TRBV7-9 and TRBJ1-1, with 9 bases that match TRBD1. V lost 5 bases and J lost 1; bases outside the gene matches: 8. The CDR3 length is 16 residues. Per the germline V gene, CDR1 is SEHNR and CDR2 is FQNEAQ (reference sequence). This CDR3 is CASSVHRGRTNTEAFF. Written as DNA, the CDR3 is TGTGCCAGCAGCGTTCACAGGGGGCGCACGAACACTGAAGCTTTCTTT.

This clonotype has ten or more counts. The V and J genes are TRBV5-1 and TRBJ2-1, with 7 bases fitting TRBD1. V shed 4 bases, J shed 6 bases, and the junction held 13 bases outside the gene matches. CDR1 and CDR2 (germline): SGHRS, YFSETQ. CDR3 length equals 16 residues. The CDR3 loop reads CASSRLVGGAINEQFF. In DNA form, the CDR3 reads TGCGCCAGCAGCCGCCTTGTAGGGGGCGCAATCAATGAGCAGTTCTTC.

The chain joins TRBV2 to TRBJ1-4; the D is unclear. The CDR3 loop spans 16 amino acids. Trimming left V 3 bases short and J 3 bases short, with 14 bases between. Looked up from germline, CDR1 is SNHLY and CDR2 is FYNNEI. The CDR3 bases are TGTGCCAGCAGTGACGCCCGGAACGGTCCTAATGAAAAACTGTTTTTT. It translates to CASSDARNGPNEKLFF.

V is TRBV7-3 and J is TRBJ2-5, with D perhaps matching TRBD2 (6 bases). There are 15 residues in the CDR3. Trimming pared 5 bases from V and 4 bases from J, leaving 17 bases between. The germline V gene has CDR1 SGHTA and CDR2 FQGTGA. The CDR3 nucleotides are TGTGCCAGCAGCCCCCGACCGGGGGTGTCAGAGACCCAGTACTTC. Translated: CASSPRPGVSETQYF.

In nucleotides, the CDR3 is TGTGCCAGCCAAGGGACAGGGAGGGATCAGCCCCAGCATTTT. Its translation: CASQGTGRDQPQHF. The chain couples TRBV2 to TRBJ1-5, with 9 bases aligning to TRBD1. J lost 5 bases, V lost 8 bases, and 7 bases had no gene match. This CDR3 comprises 14 residues. Germline values: CDR1 SNHLY, CDR2 FYNNEI.

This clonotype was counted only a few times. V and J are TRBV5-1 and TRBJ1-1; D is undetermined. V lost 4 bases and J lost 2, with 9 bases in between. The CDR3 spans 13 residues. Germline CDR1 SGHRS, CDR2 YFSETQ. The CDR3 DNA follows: TGCGCCAGCAGCACGACACCTAACACTGAAGCTTTCTTT. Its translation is CASSTTPNTEAFF. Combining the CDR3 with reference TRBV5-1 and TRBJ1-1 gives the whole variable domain KAGVTQTPRYLIKTRGQQVTLSCSPISGHRSVSWYQQTPGQGLQFLFEYFSETQRNKGNFPGRFSGRQFSNSRSEMNVSTLELGDSALYLCASSTTPNTEAFFGQGTRLTVV.

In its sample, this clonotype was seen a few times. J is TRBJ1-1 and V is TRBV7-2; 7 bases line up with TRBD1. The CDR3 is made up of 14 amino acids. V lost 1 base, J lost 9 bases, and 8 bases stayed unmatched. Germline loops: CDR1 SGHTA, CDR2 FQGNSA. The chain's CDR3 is CASSLDRGLSKAFF. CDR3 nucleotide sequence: TGTGCCAGCAGCTTAGACAGGGGCCTATCCAAAGCTTTCTTT.

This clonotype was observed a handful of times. The CDR3 spells CASTLTGDPDTQYF. In DNA, the CDR3 is TGCGCCAGCACGTTGACAGGGGACCCAGATACGCAGTATTTT. The chain uses TRBV10-2 and TRBJ2-3; TRBD1 aligns across 8 bases. The CDR3 has 14 residues. V lost 7 bases and J lost 4; bases outside the gene matches: 7. Per the germline V gene, CDR1 is WSHSY and CDR2 is SAAADI.

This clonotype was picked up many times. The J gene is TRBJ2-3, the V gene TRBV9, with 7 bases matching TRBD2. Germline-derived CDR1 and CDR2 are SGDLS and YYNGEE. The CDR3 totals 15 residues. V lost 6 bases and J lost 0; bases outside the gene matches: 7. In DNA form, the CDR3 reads TGTGCCAGCACCCAATCAGCGGGAAGCACAGATACGCAGTATTTT. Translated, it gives CASTQSAGSTDTQYF.

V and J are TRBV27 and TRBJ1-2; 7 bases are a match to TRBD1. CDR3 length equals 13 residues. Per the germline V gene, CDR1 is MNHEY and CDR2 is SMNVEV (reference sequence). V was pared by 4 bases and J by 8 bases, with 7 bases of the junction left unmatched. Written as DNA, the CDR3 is TGTGCCAGCAGTTACCAACAGGGGATGGGCTACACCTTC. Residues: CASSYQQGMGYTF.

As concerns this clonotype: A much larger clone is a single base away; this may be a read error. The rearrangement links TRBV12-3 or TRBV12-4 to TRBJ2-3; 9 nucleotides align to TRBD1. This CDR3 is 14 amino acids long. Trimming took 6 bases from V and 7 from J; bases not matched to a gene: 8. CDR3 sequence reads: CASRRGQGAHTQYF. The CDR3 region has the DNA TGTGCCAGCAGGCGGGGACAGGGCGCGCATACGCAGTATTTT.

The CDR3 sequence is CASSFGPGQGPYEQYF. Here the CDR3 DNA reads TGTGCCAGCAGTTTTGGACCGGGACAGGGTCCCTACGAGCAGTACTTC. The genes are TRBV12-3 or TRBV12-4 and TRBJ2-7, with 9 bases identical to TRBD1. The junction had 8 bases not matched to a gene; V was cut back by 3 bases and J by 2 bases. The CDR3 spans 16 residues.

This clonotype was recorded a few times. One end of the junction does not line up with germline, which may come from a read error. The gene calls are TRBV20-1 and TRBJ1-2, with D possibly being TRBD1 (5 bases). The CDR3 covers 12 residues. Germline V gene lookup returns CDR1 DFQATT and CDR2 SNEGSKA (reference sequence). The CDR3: CSTRHSGDGYTF. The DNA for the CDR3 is TGCAGTACTAGACACTCCGGGGACGGCTACACCTTC.

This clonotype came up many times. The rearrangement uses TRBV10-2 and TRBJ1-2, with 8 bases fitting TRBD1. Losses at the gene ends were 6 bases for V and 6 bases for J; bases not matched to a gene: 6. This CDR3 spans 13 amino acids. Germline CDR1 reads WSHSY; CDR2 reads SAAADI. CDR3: CASSLDRADGYTF. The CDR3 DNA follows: TGCGCCAGCAGCCTGGACAGGGCCGATGGCTACACCTTC.

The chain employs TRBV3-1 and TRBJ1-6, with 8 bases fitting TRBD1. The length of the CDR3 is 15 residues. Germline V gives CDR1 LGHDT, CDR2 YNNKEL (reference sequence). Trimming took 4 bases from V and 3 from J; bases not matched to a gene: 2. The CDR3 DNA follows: TGTGCCAGCAGCCCAGGGGGCGTCTATAATTCACCCCTCCACTTT. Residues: CASSPGGVYNSPLHF.